The rows below give T cell receptor beta chains drawn from one sample of a study of shared clonotypes between healthy human individuals. The repertoire was sequenced with immunoSEQ multiplex PCR; TCRdb's copy has only in-frame clones and lacks some. The repertoire holds 400,000 or so clones, just over 95% seen once, with less than 0.35% in the top ten. Material: memory CD8+ T cells sorted from blood. These receptors all stem from a man younger than 45 in good health. Both conserved end residues are part of each CDR3. The order of the fields is V gene, D gene, J gene, clone size, CDR3 length, CDR3 protein, CDR3 DNA. The D gene is left open where the match is weak. Clone size is shown for a subset of rows, as once, few, many or a class of expanded clone.

V gene: TRBV2
D gene: TRBD2
J gene: TRBJ2-1
clone size: .
CDR3 length: 14
CDR3 protein: CASTATSGGDEQFF
CDR3 DNA: TGTGCCAGCACCGCGACTAGCGGGGGTGATGAGCAGTTCTTC

V gene: TRBV4-1
D gene: TRBD1
J gene: TRBJ2-4
clone size: .
CDR3 length: 14
CDR3 protein: CASSQVTGRQGEYF
CDR3 DNA: TGCGCCAGCAGCCAAGTAACGGGACGACAGGGGGAGTACTTC

V gene: TRBV7-2
D gene: .
J gene: TRBJ2-7
clone size: .
CDR3 length: 13
CDR3 protein: CASSLGVPYEQYF
CDR3 DNA: TGTGCCAGCAGCTTAGGGGTCCCCTACGAGCAGTACTTC

V gene: TRBV28
D gene: .
J gene: TRBJ1-2
clone size: .
CDR3 length: 15
CDR3 protein: CASSLEYRVLDGYTF
CDR3 DNA: TGTGCCAGCAGTTTAGAGTACAGGGTATTGGACGGCTACACCTTC

V gene: TRBV5-6
D gene: TRBD2
J gene: TRBJ2-7
clone size: once
CDR3 length: 14
CDR3 protein: CASSLLAGGREQYF
CDR3 DNA: TGTGCCAGCAGCTTGCTGGCGGGAGGGCGTGAGCAGTACTTC

V gene: TRBV9
D gene: .
J gene: TRBJ2-7
clone size: once
CDR3 length: 16
CDR3 protein: CASSVSRRDPSYEQYF
CDR3 DNA: TGTGCCAGCAGCGTAAGTAGGCGGGACCCCTCCTACGAGCAGTACTTC

V gene: TRBV7-9
D gene: .
J gene: TRBJ1-2
clone size: .
CDR3 length: 15
CDR3 protein: CASSPMTGSNYGYTF
CDR3 DNA: TGTGCCAGCAGCCCAATGACAGGCTCTAACTATGGCTACACCTTC

V gene: TRBV27
D gene: .
J gene: TRBJ2-1
clone size: .
CDR3 length: 14
CDR3 protein: CASSLAGGWDEQFF
CDR3 DNA: TGTGCCAGCAGTTTAGCGGGTGGCTGGGATGAGCAGTTCTTC

V gene: TRBV5-4
D gene: TRBD1
J gene: TRBJ1-2
clone size: .
CDR3 length: 15
CDR3 protein: CASSLGTGGNYGYTF
CDR3 DNA: TGTGCCAGCAGCTTGGGGACAGGGGGGAACTATGGCTACACCTTC

V gene: TRBV7-9
D gene: TRBD1
J gene: TRBJ1-2
clone size: once
CDR3 length: 15
CDR3 protein: CASSLDRGQGAGYTF
CDR3 DNA: TGTGCCAGCAGCTTAGATCGCGGACAGGGGGCTGGCTACACCTTC

V gene: TRBV30
D gene: .
J gene: TRBJ1-3
clone size: .
CDR3 length: 17
CDR3 protein: CAWIGNREQGQRNTIYF
CDR3 DNA: TGTGCCTGGATTGGGAACCGCGAACAGGGCCAAAGAAACACCATATATTTT

V gene: TRBV12-5
D gene: .
J gene: TRBJ2-5
clone size: .
CDR3 length: 14
CDR3 protein: CASGLDRAWETQYF
CDR3 DNA: TGTGCTAGTGGTTTGGACAGGGCCTGGGAGACCCAGTACTTC

V gene: TRBV5-4
D gene: .
J gene: TRBJ2-5
clone size: .
CDR3 length: 14
CDR3 protein: CASSLSGGMETQYF
CDR3 DNA: TGTGCCAGCAGCTTGAGCGGAGGGATGGAGACCCAGTACTTC

V gene: TRBV11-2
D gene: TRBD1
J gene: TRBJ1-2
clone size: .
CDR3 length: 14
CDR3 protein: CASSHRTGADGYTF
CDR3 DNA: TGTGCCAGCAGCCATCGGACAGGGGCGGATGGCTACACCTTC

V gene: TRBV10-2
D gene: TRBD1
J gene: TRBJ2-2
clone size: .
CDR3 length: 14
CDR3 protein: CASMTGGNTGELFF
CDR3 DNA: TGCGCCAGCATGACAGGGGGGAACACCGGGGAGCTGTTTTTT

V gene: TRBV5-1
D gene: TRBD1
J gene: TRBJ2-1
clone size: .
CDR3 length: 21
CDR3 protein: CASSRNPGQWGYTSSYNEQFF
CDR3 DNA: TGCGCCAGCAGCCGCAATCCGGGACAGTGGGGCTACACGAGCTCCTACAATGAGCAGTTCTTC

V gene: TRBV7-9
D gene: TRBD1
J gene: TRBJ1-3
clone size: once
CDR3 length: 14
CDR3 protein: CASSPTGPGNTIYF
CDR3 DNA: TGTGCCAGCAGCCCGACAGGGCCTGGAAACACCATATATTTT

V gene: TRBV5-6
D gene: .
J gene: TRBJ1-2
clone size: .
CDR3 length: 12
CDR3 protein: CASSLSGGGYTF
CDR3 DNA: TGTGCCAGCAGCTTGTCTGGGGGTGGCTACACCTTC

V gene: TRBV5-4
D gene: TRBD2
J gene: TRBJ2-3
clone size: .
CDR3 length: 14
CDR3 protein: CASSPWTSGSPIYF
CDR3 DNA: TGTGCCAGCAGCCCCTGGACTAGCGGGAGTCCCATCTATTTT

V gene: TRBV30
D gene: .
J gene: TRBJ1-5
clone size: .
CDR3 length: 12
CDR3 protein: CAWRQGNQPQHF
CDR3 DNA: TGTGCCTGGAGACAGGGCAATCAGCCCCAGCATTTT

V gene: TRBV28
D gene: TRBD2
J gene: TRBJ2-1
clone size: .
CDR3 length: 16
CDR3 protein: CASSVPGGSSYNEQFF
CDR3 DNA: TGTGCCAGCAGCGTACCGGGGGGTAGCTCCTACAATGAGCAGTTCTTC

V gene: TRBV19
D gene: .
J gene: TRBJ1-1
clone size: .
CDR3 length: 12
CDR3 protein: CASRNSVREAFF
CDR3 DNA: TGTGCCAGTAGAAACTCGGTGCGTGAAGCTTTCTTT

V gene: TRBV25-1
D gene: .
J gene: TRBJ1-2
clone size: once
CDR3 length: 14
CDR3 protein: CASSDYGLGYGYTF
CDR3 DNA: TGTGCCAGCAGTGACTATGGGCTTGGCTATGGCTACACCTTC

V gene: TRBV28
D gene: TRBD2
J gene: TRBJ2-7
clone size: .
CDR3 length: 14
CDR3 protein: CASSLWREPYEQYF
CDR3 DNA: TGTGCCAGCAGTTTGTGGCGGGAGCCCTACGAGCAGTACTTC

V gene: TRBV7-9
D gene: .
J gene: TRBJ1-2
clone size: few
CDR3 length: 8
CDR3 protein: CASSSYTF
CDR3 DNA: TGTGCCAGCAGCTCCTACACCTTC

V gene: TRBV25-1
D gene: .
J gene: TRBJ2-7
clone size: .
CDR3 length: 12
CDR3 protein: CASRGQVYEQYF
CDR3 DNA: TGTGCCAGCAGAGGACAAGTTTACGAGCAGTACTTC

V gene: TRBV5-5
D gene: .
J gene: TRBJ1-3
clone size: .
CDR3 length: 13
CDR3 protein: CASSLGPGNTIYF
CDR3 DNA: TGTGCCAGCAGCTTGGGACCTGGAAACACCATATATTTT

V gene: TRBV28
D gene: .
J gene: TRBJ2-4
clone size: .
CDR3 length: 13
CDR3 protein: CASSSRSANIQYF
CDR3 DNA: TGTGCCAGCAGTTCTCGGTCGGCGAACATTCAGTACTTC

V gene: TRBV5-1
D gene: .
J gene: TRBJ1-1
clone size: once
CDR3 length: 17
CDR3 protein: CASSLGFGWGEGTEAFF
CDR3 DNA: TGCGCCAGCAGCTTGGGATTCGGATGGGGGGAGGGCACTGAAGCTTTCTTT

V gene: TRBV30
D gene: .
J gene: TRBJ2-5
clone size: .
CDR3 length: 12
CDR3 protein: CAWSVTEETQYF
CDR3 DNA: TGTGCCTGGAGTGTGACTGAGGAGACCCAGTACTTC

V gene: TRBV20-1
D gene: .
J gene: TRBJ2-7
clone size: .
CDR3 length: 9
CDR3 protein: CSATYEQYF
CDR3 DNA: TGCAGTGCTACCTACGAGCAGTACTTC

V gene: TRBV7-9
D gene: .
J gene: TRBJ1-2
clone size: .
CDR3 length: 13
CDR3 protein: CASSRSDSYGYTF
CDR3 DNA: TGTGCCAGCAGCCGCTCGGACAGCTATGGCTACACCTTC

V gene: TRBV6-5
D gene: TRBD2
J gene: TRBJ2-3
clone size: .
CDR3 length: 15
CDR3 protein: CASSYGAGGTDTQYF
CDR3 DNA: TGTGCCAGCAGTTACGGAGCGGGAGGAACAGATACGCAGTATTTT

V gene: TRBV7-2
D gene: TRBD2
J gene: TRBJ2-7
clone size: .
CDR3 length: 15
CDR3 protein: CASSLVLGGIYEQYF
CDR3 DNA: TGTGCCAGCAGCTTAGTCCTCGGGGGGATTTACGAGCAGTACTTC

V gene: TRBV2
D gene: TRBD2
J gene: TRBJ2-3
clone size: .
CDR3 length: 18
CDR3 protein: CASSDLGLAGEVEDTQYF
CDR3 DNA: TGTGCCAGCAGCGACCTAGGACTAGCGGGAGAGGTTGAGGATACGCAGTATTTT

V gene: TRBV6-6
D gene: .
J gene: TRBJ2-1
clone size: .
CDR3 length: 15
CDR3 protein: CASSSSPLSYNEQFF
CDR3 DNA: TGTGCCAGCAGTTCTAGCCCACTCTCCTACAATGAGCAGTTCTTC

V gene: TRBV14
D gene: TRBD2
J gene: TRBJ2-1
clone size: .
CDR3 length: 15
CDR3 protein: CASSQGLALYNEQFF
CDR3 DNA: TGTGCCAGCAGCCAAGGACTAGCCCTCTACAATGAGCAGTTCTTC

V gene: TRBV29-1
D gene: TRBD2
J gene: TRBJ2-7
clone size: .
CDR3 length: 11
CDR3 protein: CSVEAGDEQYF
CDR3 DNA: TGCAGCGTTGAGGCGGGGGACGAGCAGTACTTC

V gene: TRBV5-4
D gene: .
J gene: TRBJ2-1
clone size: .
CDR3 length: 15
CDR3 protein: CASSLGQALYNEQFF
CDR3 DNA: TGTGCCAGCAGCTTGGGGCAGGCGCTCTACAATGAGCAGTTCTTC

V gene: TRBV29-1
D gene: TRBD2
J gene: TRBJ2-1
clone size: .
CDR3 length: 13
CDR3 protein: CSVSGRLYNEQFF
CDR3 DNA: TGCAGCGTAAGCGGGAGACTTTACAATGAGCAGTTCTTC

V gene: TRBV5-5
D gene: .
J gene: TRBJ1-1
clone size: .
CDR3 length: 14
CDR3 protein: CASSLWQLNTEAFF
CDR3 DNA: TGTGCCAGCAGCTTGTGGCAGTTGAACACTGAAGCTTTCTTT

V gene: TRBV2
D gene: .
J gene: TRBJ2-3
clone size: .
CDR3 length: 16
CDR3 protein: CASSEKQWAVRDTQYF
CDR3 DNA: TGTGCCAGCAGTGAAAAGCAGTGGGCGGTTCGGGATACGCAGTATTTT

V gene: TRBV6-4
D gene: TRBD2
J gene: TRBJ2-2
clone size: .
CDR3 length: 14
CDR3 protein: CASKTSGNTGELFF
CDR3 DNA: TGTGCCAGCAAAACTAGCGGGAACACCGGGGAGCTGTTTTTT

V gene: TRBV30
D gene: TRBD2
J gene: TRBJ2-1
clone size: .
CDR3 length: 18
CDR3 protein: CAWSDSGIYIRIHDEQFF
CDR3 DNA: TGTGCCTGGAGTGATAGCGGGATCTATATCCGCATACACGATGAGCAGTTCTTC

V gene: TRBV7-8
D gene: TRBD2
J gene: TRBJ2-7
clone size: .
CDR3 length: 18
CDR3 protein: CASTPRGRTSGRWNEQYF
CDR3 DNA: TGTGCCAGCACCCCCAGGGGGAGGACTAGCGGGAGGTGGAACGAGCAGTACTTC